The rows below give T cell receptor beta chains drawn from one sample of a study of cytomegalovirus exposure and HLA in healthy donors. Here immunoSEQ multiplex PCR was the method, and the copy in TCRdb shows in-frame clones only, minus some. The sample yields around 160,000 clones, 75% to 90% seen once. What was sequenced was PBMCs. The receptor set was obtained from a human donor in good health. The conserved cysteine and the conserved F or W are not part of the CDR3 here. The order of the fields is clone size, J gene, V gene, CDR3 protein. Some rows mark clone size as missing; the rest say once, few, many or name a class of expanded clone.

>-|TRBJ1-6|TRBV5-6
ASSLYLGAPYNSPLH
>-|TRBJ2-1|TRBV9
ASSVGHAYEHEQF
>few|TRBJ2-2|TRBV5-6
ASSRNRATGELF
>-|TRBJ1-2|TRBV7-9
ASSLDRDYGYT
>-|TRBJ2-1|TRBV4-3
ASSQATSGGRYNEQF
>-|TRBJ2-2|TRBV7-2
ASSQSHTGELF
>-|TRBJ2-1|TRBV10-3
AISEATGQGVNEQF
>many|TRBJ2-1|TRBV6-1
ASSKLAGDPNEQF
>-|TRBJ2-3|TRBV14
ASSQDAGGRDTQY
>-|TRBJ1-2|TRBV6-5
ASRQEEGYT
>-|TRBJ2-7|TRBV5-1
ASSLADRPYEQY
>few|TRBJ1-2|TRBV6-5
ASSYSYGGSGYT
>-|TRBJ2-1|TRBV6-6
ASSYAGELDEQF
>few|TRBJ1-2|TRBV25-1
ASSAATGSYGYT
>-|TRBJ2-7|TRBV5-1
ASSLIAGARNEQY
>few|TRBJ1-1|TRBV10-3
AITHRDPFEAF
>-|TRBJ2-7|TRBV5-1
ASKAGSYEQY
>-|TRBJ2-2|TRBV7-6
ASSWTSGGPDTGELF
>few|TRBJ2-7|TRBV9
ASSVEGSNLYEQY
>-|TRBJ1-2|TRBV12-5
ASAAEGYGYT
>-|TRBJ2-1|TRBV4-1
ASSLQRGSYNEQF
>-|TRBJ1-6|TRBV7-9
SSTPQPTGTERPPLH
>-|TRBJ2-1|TRBV6-5
ASRPLAGGLDEQF
>-|TRBJ2-3|TRBV6-6
ASRTGTDTQY
>-|TRBJ1-2|TRBV5-1
ASSLRQGTNYGYT
>-|TRBJ1-6|TRBV5-1
ASSLAGWLSPLH
>-|TRBJ2-2|TRBV7-2
ASSPQGTGELF
>-|TRBJ1-1|TRBV5-5
ASSLVGQNTEAF
>-|TRBJ2-5|TRBV5-1
ASSLTSGGKGETQY
>-|TRBJ2-3|TRBV4-3
ASSPGGAGDTQY
>-|TRBJ1-6|TRBV11-3
ASSLTGQSYNSPLH
>-|TRBJ1-2|TRBV9
ASSVEGLGYGYT
>-|TRBJ1-2|TRBV13
ASTPTPQRLNYGYT
>-|TRBJ2-2|TRBV11-3
ASSPTGSTGELF
>-|TRBJ1-1|TRBV5-1
ASSVQGGTEAF
>few|TRBJ1-1|TRBV23-1
ASTSPWNTEAF
>-|TRBJ1-6|TRBV9
ASSVTGTYNSPLH
>-|TRBJ1-1|TRBV5-6
ASSLGQGAEAF
>-|TRBJ2-7|TRBV7-2
ASSSWGLAGAPSYEQY
>-|TRBJ1-4|TRBV29-1
SGGSTNEKLF
>-|TRBJ2-7|TRBV7-6
ASSLGGQSYEQY
>-|TRBJ1-1|TRBV7-2
ASSSQGNTEAF
>-|TRBJ2-2|TRBV6-6
ASSRGAFGELF
>few|TRBJ2-2|TRBV2
ASSEALGGGTGELF
>once|TRBJ2-7|TRBV6-6
ASSYLENREQY
>-|TRBJ1-1|TRBV5-1
ASSPQGGNTEAF
>-|TRBJ2-7|TRBV19
ASSPRAGGAFYEQY
>-|TRBJ1-1|TRBV5-1
ASSPDRWNTEAF
>-|TRBJ2-6|TRBV19
ASSRTGGVSGANVLT
>-|TRBJ1-1|TRBV2
ASIRDIGNTEAF
>-|TRBJ2-3|TRBV4-3
ASSQDYGLAGSTDTQY
>-|TRBJ2-1|TRBV27
ASSLTRPDNEQF
>-|TRBJ2-1|TRBV7-2
ASSLAGQGGKF